This TCR beta chain stems from a study of cytomegalovirus exposure and HLA in healthy donors. As to this clone: Its target is not known.

General study points: An ancestry cluster, one associated with Asian ancestry, reportedly showed fewer N-insertions than the approximately 670-donor mean in a later analysis. Later analysis associated a missense DCLRE1C variant with TCR beta V- and J-gene trimming. Prior analysis indicated that the majority of TCR beta V segments exhibited productivity approximately 87% or approximately 30% of the time.

This CDR3 is built from 14 residues. The V end lost 3 bases, the J end lost 4 bases, and 12 bases lay between the germline ends. The germline CDR1 and CDR2 sequences are KGHSH and LQKENI. Healthy bone marrow donors supplied every sample. Primers included in the PCR were 60 Vbeta and 13 Jbeta primers. Clones were sequenced by immunoSEQ multiplex PCR, and TCRdb holds only the in-frame ones, with some missing. The table shows 150,000 or so clones, with 82% occurring only once. Sequenced: PBMCs. The clonotype comes from a man in his thirties or forties in good health and CMV-seropositive. The gene calls are TRBV18 and TRBJ1-2; D gene uncertain. DNA of the CDR3: TGTGCCAGCTCACCTCGAGGGATTCTCTATGGCTACACCTTC. Amino acids: CASSPRGILYGYTF. The full variable domain, completed using reference TRBV18 and TRBJ1-2, is NAGVMQNPRHLVRRRGQEARLRCSPMKGHSHVYWYRQLPEEGLKFMVYLQKENIIDESGMPKERFSAEFPKEGPSILRIQQVVRGDSAAYFCASSPRGILYGYTFGSGTRLTVV.